This T cell receptor beta chain was profiled in a study of blood T cells in healthy people across ages. Many counts were recorded for this clonotype. Germline V lookup: CDR1 SGHAT, CDR2 FQNNGV. The CDR3 extends over 13 amino acids. Trimming removed 1 base from V and 3 bases from J, with 5 bases in between. A J-beta primer mix and a sample-barcoded 5' primer were used in a second PCR of about 7 to 12 cycles. TCRdb ran MiXCR on the 5' RACE reads and lists one entry per CDR3 protein. The profile shows roughly 560,000 distinct CDR3 sequences, less than 25% of them singletons. The same sample was also studied in work on T cells of mothers and their children. That source notes: Unrelated pairs and related pairs have their TCR recombination output shaped similarly by thymic selection.

The receptor was derived from a boy aged 5-17 years in good health. The chain joins TRBV11-2 to TRBJ2-3; D remains unclear. Input material: blood. The CDR3: CASSLGPTDTQYF. In DNA form, the CDR3 reads TGTGCCAGCAGCTTAGGCCCTACAGATACGCAGTATTTT.